Given below is one TCR beta chain in context. This clone has a handful of counts. The antigen it binds to is not known. No qualities accompany the bases; no much larger clone lies one base away. This sample was included in a study of beta chain features in type 1 diabetes (dated by TCRdb to 2016 to 2019). Regarding the complete study: Patients and healthy donors did not differ in mean age, gender distribution, total cell number or subset yield. Regulatory and stem cell-like memory subsets were isolated from only 8 patients and roughly eight healthy donors, whereas naive and central memory subsets came from all 28 donors. Across all samples, about 110 million sorted cells were examined, and cell number per subset correlated strongly with RNA yield. In the study, TCRB repertoires of sorted circulating CD4+ T cell subsets from recently diagnosed type 1 diabetes patients were compared with those of matched healthy donors.

The investigation overall reported the following: Shorter templates might have been favored by PCR, but patient and control samples were amplified and corrected together, so both groups would have been affected equally by any skew. Because cDNA was sequenced instead of genomic DNA, activated cells with high expression could be over-represented, although the groups did not differ in activation or CD3 levels. HLA sub-analyses involved small numbers of individuals, so any influence of HLA type on TCRB rearrangement remained unresolved. Naive, central memory and regulatory TCRB repertoires appeared more similar among patients than among healthy donors. At VDJ recombination sites, type 1 diabetes patients had fewer insertions and more deleted nucleotides, which implies abnormalities in thymic rearrangement. In all four CD4+ subsets, TCRB CDR3 length was moderately but significantly shorter in type 1 diabetes patients.

The High Capacity cDNA Reverse Transcription Kit was used to reverse transcribe all of the isolated RNA, meaning that expressed TCRB transcripts were what got sequenced. Deep immunoSEQ sequencing was applied to naive, central memory and regulatory T cell samples, giving an average of about 3.6 million total reads per sample. After sorted cells were lysed in RLT buffer, RNA was extracted with DNase-treated RNeasy Micro or Mini kits, with the choice depending on cell number. To prevent cross-contamination, each cell subset was processed individually, whereas patient and healthy donor samples were processed jointly. The immunoSEQ multiplex PCR was used to amplify TCRB sequences from cDNA, yielding 87-bp fragments that span the CDR3 region. Amplicons were sequenced on the Illumina HiSeq platform. For the original study's pipeline: PCR bias was corrected computationally using synthetic template baselines, and reads within Hamming distance 2 were collapsed, with unmergeable singletons discarded. By aligning reads against IMGT, V, D and J genes, CDR3 length, and insertions or deletions at six rearrangement sites were assigned. Within each subset, clonotype counts were normalized to sorted cell number, after which true diversity and Gini coefficients were computed with the tcR R package. The overlap coefficient, calculated on TCRB nucleotide sequences, was used to measure repertoire sharing. Out-of-frame TCRB sequences from naive cells were analyzed as a proxy for the pre-selection repertoire. TCRdb provides this immuneACCESS table in a form limited to in-frame rearrangements. Some clones are lacking; in checked studies, under half of them reflect an unresolved V gene, and why the rest are absent is not known. V, J and clone size are those of that table, while D and trimming were read from the DNA. Within this sample are about 660,000 clones, with around an eighth of them counted one time only. In total, the top ten clones hold 0.04% of the sample.

A single peripheral blood draw of around 120 mL on average was collected from each donor into heparinised tubes. Using a panel that included CD45RO, CCR7, CD25, CD127, CD95 and CD27, naive, central memory, regulatory and stem cell-like memory CD4+ T cells were sorted on a BD FACSAria II. A purity above 95% was achieved for all sorted populations. PBMCs were isolated right away by Lymphoprep density gradient centrifugation and were stained directly, without culture. So that batch effects would be minimized, each experiment stained and sorted samples in pairs, pairing one healthy donor with one patient. The CDR3 covers 14 residues, taking in both the cysteine and the phenylalanine. Of all the DNA, just the CDR3 is kept, 42 bases in frame from base 1. The V end loses 8 bases and the J end loses 5 bases, and a stretch of 16 bases separates them. Looking up the germline V gene yields CDR1 SNHLY and CDR2 FYNNEI.

This sequence originates from a man younger than 30 with type 1 diabetes. Sequencing was performed on naive CD4+ T cells from blood. The sample's cell subset or site label, decoded: true naive CD4+ T cells. The chain is assembled from TRBV2 and TRBJ2-4; TRBD2 could be the D gene, as 7 bases match. The CDR3 here reads CASVLEGGENIQYF. The nucleotides read TGTGCCAGCGTCCTTGAAGGGGGGGAAAACATTCAGTACTTC.